The 16 T cell receptor beta chains listed next were all sequenced from one sample in a study of response to subunit inactivated influenza vaccine. TCRdb passed the RT-PCR reads through MiXCR, listing each CDR3 protein once. Here the sample spans around 480,000 distinct CDR3 sequences, 16% being singletons. The sample here was CD4+ T cells sorted from PBMCs, taken roughly 24 months after vaccination. The receptors here all came from a man between 50 and 69 years old who received an inactivated influenza vaccine.

The chain employs TRBV14 and TRBJ2-3; 10 nucleotides agree with TRBD2. V lost 0 bases and J lost 4; bases outside the gene matches: 4. Germline loops: CDR1 SGHDN, CDR2 FVKESK. CDR3 length equals 16 residues. For the CDR3, the DNA is TGTGCCAGCAGCCAAGATGCTAGCGGGGGACCAGATACGCAGTATTTT. Translating gives CASSQDASGGPDTQYF. Combining the CDR3 with reference TRBV14 and TRBJ2-3 gives the whole variable domain EAGVTQFPSHSVIEKGQTVTLRCDPISGHDNLYWYRRVMGKEIKFLLHFVKESKQDESGMPNNRFLAERTGGTYSTLKVQPAELEDSGVYFCASSQDASGGPDTQYFGPGTRLTVL.

This clonotype was seen a handful of times. CDR3 nucleotide sequence: TGCAGCGTCAGGACAGGGACGTTCGAGCAGTTCTTC. This codes for CSVRTGTFEQFF. The V and J genes are TRBV29-1 and TRBJ2-1; 8 nucleotides agree with TRBD1. Germline-derived CDR1 and CDR2 are SQVTM and ANQGSEA. The trim removed 6 bases at V and 10 bases at J, leaving 8 bases unmatched. CDR3 length equals 12 residues.

The genes are TRBV28 and TRBJ2-3; the D is unclear. The V end was cut by 3 bases, the J end by 4 bases, with 8 bases between. CDR1 is MDHEN and CDR2 is SYDVKM in the germline V gene. The CDR3 extends over 13 amino acids. The chain's CDR3 is CASSLSSSDTQYF. The CDR3 region has the DNA TGTGCCAGCAGTTTGAGTAGCTCAGATACGCAGTATTTT.

A few counts support this clonotype. This sequence joins TRBV10-3 and TRBJ2-1; D might be TRBD2 (6 bases). V was clipped by 8 bases and J by 5 bases, with 16 bases between them. The CDR3 is 14 residues long. Germline lookup yields CDR1 ENHRY and CDR2 SYGVKD. CDR3 nucleotides: TGTGCCATCCATGGAGACGGGAGCAACAATGAGCAGTTCTTC. Translating gives CAIHGDGSNNEQFF.

This clonotype was recorded a few times. The chain carries TRBV20-1 and TRBJ2-7; D is perhaps TRBD1 (6 bases). This CDR3 is 15 amino acids long. Trimming removed 1 base at V and 1 base at J, with 14 bases between. Germline CDR1 reads DFQATT; CDR2 reads SNEGSKA (reference sequence). Here the CDR3 DNA reads TGCAGTGCTAGAGTCACCCATACAGGGTCCTACGAGCAGTACTTC. Residues: CSARVTHTGSYEQYF.

This clonotype was recorded many times. The chain is built from TRBV9 and TRBJ1-1; no reliable D call. The ends were cut back, 1 base at V and 8 bases at J, with 18 bases in the middle. Germline CDR1 SGDLS, CDR2 YYNGEE. The CDR3 has 15 residues. The CDR3 DNA reads TGTGCCAGCAGCGTACTGTCCCCTGGGGTGTTCGAAGCTTTCTTT. Translation: CASSVLSPGVFEAFF.

This clonotype has a handful of counts. V gene TRBV3-1 combines with J gene TRBJ1-5, with unresolved D. Trimming stripped 0 bases from V and 4 bases from J, with 10 bases between. Per germline, CDR1 LGHDT and CDR2 YNNKEL (reference sequence). The CDR3 extends over 15 amino acids. In nucleotides, the CDR3 is TGTGCCAGCAGCCAAGATCTTGGACCTAATCAGCCCCAGCATTTT. This codes for CASSQDLGPNQPQHF.

The chain combines TRBV20-1 with TRBJ2-3; D is perhaps TRBD2 (7 bases). Germline CDR1 is DFQATT and CDR2 is SNEGSKA (reference sequence). V was clipped by 3 bases and J by 2 bases, with 21 bases between them. This CDR3 spans 17 amino acids. CDR3 protein: CSASSSGKGGATDTQYF. The DNA for the CDR3 is TGCAGTGCTAGTTCCAGCGGGAAGGGGGGGGCCACAGATACGCAGTATTTT.

The rearrangement uses TRBV7-2 and TRBJ1-1; D is unclear. V was trimmed by 8 bases and J by 0 bases, leaving 10 bases between them. CDR1 is SGHTA, CDR2 FQGNSA, per germline. This CDR3 comprises 13 residues. In DNA, the CDR3 is TGTGCCAGCCTCTGGGATCTGAACACTGAAGCTTTCTTT. Its translation: CASLWDLNTEAFF.

This clonotype was observed many times. CDR3 protein: CASNTRGGSSTDTQYF. The DNA for the CDR3 is TGTGCCAGCAATACCCGAGGCGGGAGTAGTACAGATACGCAGTATTTT. The chain carries TRBV12-3 or TRBV12-4 and TRBJ2-3, with 7 bases identical to TRBD2. The V and J ends lost 7 bases and 3 bases, in that order; junction bases with no gene match: 13. The CDR3 contains 16 residues.

This clonotype was seen a handful of times. The rearrangement uses TRBV6-2 or TRBV6-3 and TRBJ2-1; D may be TRBD2 (7 bases). From germline, CDR1 is MNHEY and CDR2 SVGEGT. This CDR3 is built from 15 residues. V was pared by 5 bases and J by 4 bases, with 15 bases between. The CDR3 here is CASSRAGALYNEQFF. The CDR3 nucleotides are TGTGCCAGCAGTCGCGCGGGGGCCCTTTACAATGAGCAGTTCTTC.

Only a few counts were recorded for this clonotype. This chain uses TRBV18 with TRBJ1-1; D possibly corresponds to TRBD1 (5 bases). The V and J ends lost 1 base and 4 bases respectively, with 19 bases between them. The germline V gene has CDR1 KGHSH and CDR2 LQKENI. The CDR3 loop spans 17 amino acids. The CDR3: CASSPQLSGHSGTEAFF. In nucleotides, the CDR3 is TGTGCCAGCTCACCACAGTTGTCAGGGCATTCGGGCACTGAAGCTTTCTTT.

The chain uses TRBV10-3 and TRBJ2-5, with 7 bases that match TRBD2. Germline V gene data show CDR1 as ENHRY and CDR2 as SYGVKD. The ends lost 1 base at V and 2 bases at J; junction bases unmatched: 10. The CDR3 length is 17 residues. CDR3 coding DNA: TGTGCCATCAGTGAGTTTCCCCAAGGGACTACGCAAGAGACCCAGTACTTC. Amino acid sequence: CAISEFPQGTTQETQYF.

This clonotype has a handful of counts. The CDR3: CASSIGTAGNTIYF. The CDR3 DNA reads as TGTGCCAGCAGCATCGGGACGGCTGGAAACACCATATATTTT. The chain carries TRBV3-1 and TRBJ1-3; the D gene is possibly TRBD1 (5 bases). V dropped 5 bases and J dropped 2 bases, with 10 bases sitting between them. The germline V gene encodes CDR1 LGHDT and CDR2 YNNKEL (reference sequence). The CDR3 runs 14 residues.

In its sample, this clonotype was seen a few times. Written as DNA, the CDR3 is TGCGCCAGCAGCTTGGCCGGTTGGAGAATCCCCAACTATGGCTACACCTTC. Translated: CASSLAGWRIPNYGYTF. V and J are TRBV5-1 and TRBJ1-2; D unresolved. This CDR3 is 17 amino acids long. The germline gives CDR1 SGHRS, CDR2 YFSETQ. Trimming took 0 bases from V and 2 from J, leaving 17 bases between them.

This clonotype was picked up a small number of times. The CDR3 loop reads CASSRTLKYNEQFF. The CDR3 bases are TGTGCCAGCAGTCGGACACTAAAGTACAATGAGCAGTTCTTC. The V gene is TRBV28, the J gene TRBJ2-1; possible D gene TRBD1, 5 bases. The CDR3 is 14 amino acids. Germline V CDR1 and CDR2: MDHEN, SYDVKM. V was shortened by 5 bases and J by 4 bases, with 12 bases between the two germline ends.